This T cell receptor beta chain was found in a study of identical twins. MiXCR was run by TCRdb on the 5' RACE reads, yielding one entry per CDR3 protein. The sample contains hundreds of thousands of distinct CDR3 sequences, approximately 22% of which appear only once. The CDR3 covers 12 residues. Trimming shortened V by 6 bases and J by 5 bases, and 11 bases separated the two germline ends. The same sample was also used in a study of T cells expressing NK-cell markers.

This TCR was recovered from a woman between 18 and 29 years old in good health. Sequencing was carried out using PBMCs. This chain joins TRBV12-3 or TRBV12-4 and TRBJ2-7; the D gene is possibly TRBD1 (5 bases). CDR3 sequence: CASRAAGNEQYF. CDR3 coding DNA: TGTGCCAGCAGGGCGGCAGGGAACGAGCAGTACTTC.